This TCR beta chain was sequenced during a study of blood T cells in healthy people across ages. Findings and limits, study-wide: Diversity was estimated from one million T cells, and these estimates were considered underestimates.

There are 14 residues in the CDR3. Trimming shortened V by 5 bases and J by 7 bases, and 15 bases separated the two germline ends. Germline CDR1 is KGHSH and CDR2 is LQKENI. To note about this clonotype: Its antigen is currently unknown.

Through a sample-barcoded 5' primer and a J-beta primer mix, a second PCR was run for about 6 to 11 cycles. A single record per CDR3 protein comes from TCRdb applying MiXCR to the 5' RACE reads. The table includes more than 700,000 distinct CDR3 sequences, 46% detected once. The sequencing sample was made of blood. This TCR came from an elderly man in good health. The J gene is TRBJ1-5, the V gene TRBV18; possible D gene TRBD1, 5 bases. In DNA form, the CDR3 reads TGTGCCAGCTCAGGGCAGGGCGAAGGGCAGCCCCAGCATTTT. Protein sequence: CASSGQGEGQPQHF.